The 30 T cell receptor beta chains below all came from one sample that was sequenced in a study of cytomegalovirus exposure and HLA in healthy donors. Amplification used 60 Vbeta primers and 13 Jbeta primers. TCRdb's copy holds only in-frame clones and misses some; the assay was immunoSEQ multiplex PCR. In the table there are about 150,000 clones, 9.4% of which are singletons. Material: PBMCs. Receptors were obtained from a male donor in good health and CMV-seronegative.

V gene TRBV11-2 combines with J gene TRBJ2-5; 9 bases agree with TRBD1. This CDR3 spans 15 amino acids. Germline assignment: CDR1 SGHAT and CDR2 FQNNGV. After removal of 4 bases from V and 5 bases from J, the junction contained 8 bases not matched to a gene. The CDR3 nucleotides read TGTGCCAGCAGCTCCAACAGGGGGCGATTCGAGACCCAGTACTTC. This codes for CASSSNRGRFETQYF.

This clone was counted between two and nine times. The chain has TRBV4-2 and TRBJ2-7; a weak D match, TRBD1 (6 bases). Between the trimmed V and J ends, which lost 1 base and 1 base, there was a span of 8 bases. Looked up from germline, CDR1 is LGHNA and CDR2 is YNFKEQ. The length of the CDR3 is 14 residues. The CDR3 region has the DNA TGTGCCAGCAGCCAAGTGGGGACATCCTACGAGCAGTACTTC. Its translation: CASSQVGTSYEQYF.

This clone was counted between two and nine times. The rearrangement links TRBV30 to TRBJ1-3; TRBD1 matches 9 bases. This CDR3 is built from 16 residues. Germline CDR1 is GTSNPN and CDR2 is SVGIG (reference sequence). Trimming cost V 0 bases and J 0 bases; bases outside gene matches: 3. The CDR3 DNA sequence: TGTGCCTGGAGTGTCGGGACAGGGTTCTCTGGAAACACCATATATTTT. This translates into CAWSVGTGFSGNTIYF.

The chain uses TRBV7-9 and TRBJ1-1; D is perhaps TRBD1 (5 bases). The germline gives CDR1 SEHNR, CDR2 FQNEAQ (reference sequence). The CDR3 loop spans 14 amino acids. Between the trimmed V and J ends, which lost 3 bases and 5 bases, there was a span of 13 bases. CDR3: CASSFAVQGTEAFF. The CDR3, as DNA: TGTGCCAGCAGCTTTGCAGTCCAGGGAACTGAAGCTTTCTTT.

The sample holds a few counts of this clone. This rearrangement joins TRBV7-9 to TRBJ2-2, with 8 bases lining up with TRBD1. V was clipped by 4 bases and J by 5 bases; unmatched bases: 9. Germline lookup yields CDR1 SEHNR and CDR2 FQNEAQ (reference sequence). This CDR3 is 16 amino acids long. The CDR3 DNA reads TGTGCCAGCAGCTCCTGGACAGGGAGAAGGACCGGGGAGCTGTTTTTT. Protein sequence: CASSSWTGRRTGELFF.

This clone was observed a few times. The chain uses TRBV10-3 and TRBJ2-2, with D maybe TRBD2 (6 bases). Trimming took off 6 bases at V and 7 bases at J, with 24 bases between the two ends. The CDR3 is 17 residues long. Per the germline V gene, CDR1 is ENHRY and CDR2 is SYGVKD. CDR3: CAIREAPRGGKHGELFF. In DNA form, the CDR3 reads TGTGCCATCAGAGAGGCTCCCCGGGGAGGTAAACACGGGGAGCTGTTTTTT.

CDR3 nucleotide sequence: TGCGCCAGCAGCCAAGACTGGAGCTCCTACAATGAGCAGTTCTTC. This encodes CASSQDWSSYNEQFF. The chain couples TRBV4-3 to TRBJ2-1, with D uncertain. The CDR3 runs 15 residues. Trimming shortened V by 0 bases and J by 0 bases, and 6 bases separated the two germline ends. The germline CDR1 and CDR2 sequences are LGHNA and YSLEER.

CDR3 sequence: CASSLGPEGYTEAFF. The CDR3 coding sequence is TGTGCCAGCAGCTTGGGCCCAGAGGGTTACACTGAAGCTTTCTTT. This chain uses TRBV7-9 with TRBJ1-1; D ambiguous. Trimming stripped 3 bases from V and 3 bases from J, with 14 bases between. Germline CDR1 reads SEHNR; CDR2 reads FQNEAQ (reference sequence). The length of the CDR3 is 15 residues.

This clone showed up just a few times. The CDR3: CATSRGDRGYGYTF. The CDR3 region has the DNA TGTGCCACCAGCAGAGGGGACAGGGGCTACGGCTACACCTTC. This chain links TRBV15 with TRBJ1-2; TRBD1 matches at 10 bases. This CDR3 has 14 residues. The trim removed 1 base at V and 8 bases at J, leaving 4 bases unmatched. Germline CDR1 is LNHNV and CDR2 is YYDKDF (reference sequence).

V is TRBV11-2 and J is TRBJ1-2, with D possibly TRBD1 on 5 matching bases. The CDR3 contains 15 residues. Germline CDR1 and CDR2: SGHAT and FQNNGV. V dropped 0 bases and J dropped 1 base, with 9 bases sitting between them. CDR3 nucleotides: TGTGCCAGCAGCTTAGAGGCAGGGATTAACTATGGCTACACCTTC. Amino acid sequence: CASSLEAGINYGYTF.

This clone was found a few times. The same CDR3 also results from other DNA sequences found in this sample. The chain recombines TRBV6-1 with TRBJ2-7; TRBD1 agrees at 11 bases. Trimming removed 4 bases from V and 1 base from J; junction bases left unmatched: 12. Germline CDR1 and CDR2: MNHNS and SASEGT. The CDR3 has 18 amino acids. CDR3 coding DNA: TGTGCCAGCAGTGGTATTCCCGGGACAGGGGGTAGGTCCTACGAGCAGTACTTC. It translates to CASSGIPGTGGRSYEQYF.

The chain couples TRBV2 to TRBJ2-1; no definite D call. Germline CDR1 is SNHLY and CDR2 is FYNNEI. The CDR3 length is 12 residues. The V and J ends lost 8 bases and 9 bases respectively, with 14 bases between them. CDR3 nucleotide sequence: TGTGCCAGCCTTAGCCTAGATTTTGAGCAGTTCTTC. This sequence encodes CASLSLDFEQFF.

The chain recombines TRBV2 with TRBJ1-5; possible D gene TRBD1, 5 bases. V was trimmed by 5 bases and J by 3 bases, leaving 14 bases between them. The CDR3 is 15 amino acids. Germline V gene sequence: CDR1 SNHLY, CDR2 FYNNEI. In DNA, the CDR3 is TGTGCCAGCAGTAAGGAATCGGGGGACAATCAGCCCCAGCATTTT. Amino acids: CASSKESGDNQPQHF.

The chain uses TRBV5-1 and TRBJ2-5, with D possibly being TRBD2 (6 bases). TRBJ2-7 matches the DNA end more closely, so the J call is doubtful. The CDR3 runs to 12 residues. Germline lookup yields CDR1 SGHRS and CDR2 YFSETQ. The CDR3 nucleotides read TGCGCCAGCAGCCGGGACTTCTACGAGCAGTACTTC. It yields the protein CASSRDFYEQYF.

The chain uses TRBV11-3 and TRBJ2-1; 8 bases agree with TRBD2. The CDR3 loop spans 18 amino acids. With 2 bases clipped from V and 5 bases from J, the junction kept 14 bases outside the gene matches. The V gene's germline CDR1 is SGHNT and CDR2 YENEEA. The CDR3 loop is CASSLRRAGGPKDNEQFF. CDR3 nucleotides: TGTGCCAGCAGCTTACGGAGGGCGGGAGGCCCTAAGGACAATGAGCAGTTCTTC.

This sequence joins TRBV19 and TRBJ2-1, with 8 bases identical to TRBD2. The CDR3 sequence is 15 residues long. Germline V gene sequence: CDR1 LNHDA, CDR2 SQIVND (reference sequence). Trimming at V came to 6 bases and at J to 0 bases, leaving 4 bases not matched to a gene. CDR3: CASSVSGSSYNEQFF. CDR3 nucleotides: TGTGCCAGTAGCGTAAGCGGGAGCTCCTACAATGAGCAGTTCTTC.

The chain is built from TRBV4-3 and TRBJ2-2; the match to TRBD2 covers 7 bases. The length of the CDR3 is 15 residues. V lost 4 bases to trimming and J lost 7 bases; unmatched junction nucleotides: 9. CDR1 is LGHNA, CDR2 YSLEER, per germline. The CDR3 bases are TGCGCCAGCAGCCCCCAGAGCGGGGTGAGCGGGGAGCTGTTTTTT. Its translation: CASSPQSGVSGELFF.

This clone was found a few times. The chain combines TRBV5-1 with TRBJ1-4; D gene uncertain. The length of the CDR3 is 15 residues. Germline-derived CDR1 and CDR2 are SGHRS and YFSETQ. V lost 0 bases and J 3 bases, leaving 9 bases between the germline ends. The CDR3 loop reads CASSLAGRANEKLFF. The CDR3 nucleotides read TGCGCCAGCAGCTTGGCGGGGAGGGCTAATGAAAAACTGTTTTTT.

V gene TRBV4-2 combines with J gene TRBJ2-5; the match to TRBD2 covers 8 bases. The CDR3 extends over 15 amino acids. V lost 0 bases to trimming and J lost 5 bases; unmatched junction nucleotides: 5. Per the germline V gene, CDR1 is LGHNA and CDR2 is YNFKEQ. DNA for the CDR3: TGTGCCAGCAGCCAAGAACCGCGGGAGGAGGAGACCCAGTACTTC. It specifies CASSQEPREEETQYF.

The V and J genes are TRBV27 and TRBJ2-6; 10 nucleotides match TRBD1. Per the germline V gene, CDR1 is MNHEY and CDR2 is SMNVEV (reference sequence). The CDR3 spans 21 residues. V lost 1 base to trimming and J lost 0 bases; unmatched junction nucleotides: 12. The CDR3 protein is CASSLFSVGQGVASGANVLTF. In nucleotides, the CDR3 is TGTGCCAGCAGTTTATTCTCCGTTGGACAGGGGGTTGCCTCTGGGGCCAACGTCCTGACTTTC. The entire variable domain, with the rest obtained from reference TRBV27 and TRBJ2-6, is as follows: EAQVTQNPRYLITVTGKKLTVTCSQNMNHEYMSWYRQDPGLGLRQIYYSMNVEVTDKGDVPEGYKVSRKEKRNFPLILESPSPNQTSLYFCASSLFSVGQGVASGANVLTFGAGSRLTVL.

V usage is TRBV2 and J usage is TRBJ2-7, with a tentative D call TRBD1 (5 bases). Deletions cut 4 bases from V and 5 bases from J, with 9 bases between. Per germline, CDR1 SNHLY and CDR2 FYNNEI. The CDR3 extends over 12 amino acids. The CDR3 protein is CASSAGYHEQYF. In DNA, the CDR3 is TGTGCCAGCAGTGCAGGGTACCACGAGCAGTACTTC.

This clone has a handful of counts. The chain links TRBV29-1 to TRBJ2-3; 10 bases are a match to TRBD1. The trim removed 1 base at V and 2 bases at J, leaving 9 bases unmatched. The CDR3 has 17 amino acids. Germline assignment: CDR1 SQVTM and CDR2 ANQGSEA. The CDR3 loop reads CSVEGGPGQGYTDTQYF. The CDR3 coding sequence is TGCAGCGTTGAAGGGGGACCGGGACAGGGGTACACAGATACGCAGTATTTT.

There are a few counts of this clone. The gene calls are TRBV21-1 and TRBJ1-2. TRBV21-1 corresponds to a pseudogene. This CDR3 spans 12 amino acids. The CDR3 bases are TGTGCCAGCAGCAAAGTAGTCCTTGGCTACACCTTC. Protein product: CASSKVVLGYTF.

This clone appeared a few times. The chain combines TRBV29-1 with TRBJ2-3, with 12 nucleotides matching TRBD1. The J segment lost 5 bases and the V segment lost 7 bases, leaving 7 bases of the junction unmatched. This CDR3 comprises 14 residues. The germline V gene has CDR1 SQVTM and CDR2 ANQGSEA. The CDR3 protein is CSESGQGAGDTQYF. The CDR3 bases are TGCAGCGAGTCGGGACAGGGGGCAGGAGATACGCAGTATTTT.

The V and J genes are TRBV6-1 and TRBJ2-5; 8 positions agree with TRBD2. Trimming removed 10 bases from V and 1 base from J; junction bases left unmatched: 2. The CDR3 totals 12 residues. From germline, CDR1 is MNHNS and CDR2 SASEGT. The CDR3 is CATSGFQETQYF. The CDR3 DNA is TGTGCCACTAGCGGGTTCCAAGAGACCCAGTACTTC.

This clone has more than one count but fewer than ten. The CDR3 nucleotides are TGTGCCAGCAGCTTAACAGGGAGAGGGCAGCCCCAGCATTTT. Its protein product is CASSLTGRGQPQHF. The rearrangement uses TRBV7-3 and TRBJ1-5, with D unclear. CDR1 and CDR2 (germline): SGHTA, FQGTGA. The ends were cut back, 0 bases at V and 7 bases at J, with 10 bases in the middle. CDR3 length: 14 amino acids.

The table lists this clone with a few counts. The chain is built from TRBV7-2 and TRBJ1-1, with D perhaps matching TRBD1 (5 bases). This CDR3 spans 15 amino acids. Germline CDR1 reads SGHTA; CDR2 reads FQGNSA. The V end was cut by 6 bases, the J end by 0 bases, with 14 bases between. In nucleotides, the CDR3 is TGTGCCAGCAGTCAAGGGGATTACATGAACACTGAAGCTTTCTTT. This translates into CASSQGDYMNTEAFF.

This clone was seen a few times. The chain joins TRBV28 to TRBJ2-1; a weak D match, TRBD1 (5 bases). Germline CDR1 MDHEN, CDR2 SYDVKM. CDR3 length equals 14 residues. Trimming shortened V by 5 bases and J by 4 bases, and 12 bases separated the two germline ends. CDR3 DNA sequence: TGTGCCAGCAGTATGGGGCCCCTTTACAATGAGCAGTTCTTC. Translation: CASSMGPLYNEQFF.

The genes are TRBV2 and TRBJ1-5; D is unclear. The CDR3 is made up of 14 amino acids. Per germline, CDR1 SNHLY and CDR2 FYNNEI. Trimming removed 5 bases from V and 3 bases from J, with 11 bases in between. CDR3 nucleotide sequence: TGTGCCAGCAGTCTGGTACGGGACAATCAGCCCCAGCATTTT. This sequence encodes CASSLVRDNQPQHF.

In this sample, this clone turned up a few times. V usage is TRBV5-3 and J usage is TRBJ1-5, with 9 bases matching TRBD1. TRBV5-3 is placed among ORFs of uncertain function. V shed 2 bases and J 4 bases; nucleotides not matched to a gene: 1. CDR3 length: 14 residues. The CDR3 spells CARSLQGANQPQHF. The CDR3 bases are TGTGCCAGAAGCTTACAGGGGGCGAATCAGCCCCAGCATTTT.